This T cell receptor beta chain was profiled in a study of blood T cells in healthy people across ages (dated by TCRdb to 2014 to 2015). In terms of the full investigation: Template switching captured roughly one uniquely barcoded TCR beta cDNA molecule per two T cells in model experiments. Using deep sequencing normalized with unique cDNA molecular identifiers, the study measured how TCR beta repertoire diversity changes with age. Four age groups were formed from the donors: young (average approximately 15 years), middle-aged (approximately 39), aged (roughly 56) and long-lived (82). The study analyzed two additional independent replicas of 1 million unique cDNA reads from the same blood draw for two donors, one aged 18 to 29 and one aged 80 or older. Overall study results and their limits: Because the CMV infection status of the donors was unknown, age-related changes in expanded clonotypes may potentially have been confounded. Estimates of total diversity based on one million sequenced T cells were considered lower bounds and underestimates. The long-lived group showed more naive CD4+ T cells, fewer expanded clones and increased TCR diversity than the aged group, suggesting age selection. Because profiling used bulk unsorted PBMCs, naive and antigen-experienced compartments could not be compared conclusively. Observed TCR beta diversity correlated strongly with the percentage of naive T cells measured by flow cytometry. As age increased, observed TCR beta diversity per million T cells dropped in a roughly linear way, and a significant reduction was already evident by age 40.

The donors were some 39 Caucasian individuals from Russia, aged roughly 6 to 100 years, who were systemically healthy. Each donor gave approximately 9.3 milliliters of peripheral blood, collected into EDTA-treated Vacutainer tubes. Ficoll-Paque density-gradient centrifugation was used to isolate PBMCs, with at least 6.5 million per sample. Total RNA, at least 5.5 micrograms per sample, was extracted from PBMCs with Trizol reagent. For every donor, flow cytometry on a PBMC aliquot measured the percentage of naive CD45RAhigh/CD27high T cells. The library was generated by 5' RACE. TCRdb lists the instrument as Illumina HiSeq 2500. The second PCR ran for about 6 to 12 cycles and used a J-beta primer mix along with a sample-barcoded 5' primer. A unique molecular identifier was introduced onto each TCR beta cDNA molecule by a template-switch 5' adaptor carrying 12 random nucleotides. Each sample yielded at least 3 million CDR3-containing paired-end reads. First-strand cDNA was synthesized from all RNA with the Mint cDNA synthesis kit, primed by a TRBC-specific oligonucleotide. Following uracil-DNA glycosylase treatment, a first 18-cycle PCR with universal primers M1SS and BC2_uni_R was performed on all cDNA. Per the original workflow: For normalization, 1 million high-quality reads were randomly selected from each sample, with every read carrying a distinct molecular identifier. Instead of being binned into consensus sequences, reads that shared molecular identifiers were thrown out. MiTCR, set to a Q25 quality threshold and the strictest error-elimination algorithm, was used for CDR3 identification, clonotype clustering and error correction. Lower-bound total TCR beta diversity was estimated with a nonparametric unseen species model using Euler transformation. TCRdb reprocessing: public reads trimmed at Q25 with fastp, clones called with MiXCR, in-frame beta chains kept. Rows merge per CDR3 protein into single entries with the most common DNA and genes. The V and J calls come from TCRdb's annotation, not from the publication. Within this sample are 800,000 to 1,300,000 distinct CDR3 sequences, with approximately 26% of them counted one time only. Less than 0.75% of the sample goes to the ten largest clones.

This clonotype was recorded a few times. There is no known antigen for this receptor. No clone much larger than this one lies a single base away; base qualities are absent. The germline V gene sets CDR1 to ENHRY and CDR2 to SYGVKD. Including cysteine and phenylalanine, the CDR3 has 14 amino acids. Only CDR3 DNA is held: 42 bases, read in frame from base 1. A distance of 7 bases separates the germline ends of V and J, which lose 2 bases and 0 bases respectively. The sample was also linked to a second study, of T cells of mothers and their children. Taken from the second paper: Nine systemically healthy Caucasian individuals served as donors, namely three mothers together with their six children. cDNA synthesis used all of the extracted RNA, with approximately 1.6 ug of RNA in each 15 ul reaction. Sample barcodes and 2-4 random nucleotides were added via the M1S primer in the second PCR. Over 8 million TCR beta CDR3 reads were obtained for each mother, and 2.7 million or so reads were obtained for each child. Thymic selection shapes the output of TCR recombination in a similar way in related and unrelated pairs, and inherited differences have a minor effect. Normalized repertoire overlap in related mother-child pairs was always slightly higher than in unrelated mother-child pairs, but the difference was never significant. With a sensitivity of approximately 100 clones per million clonotypes, no persistent microchimeric T cell clones were detected. The study used deep NGS to compare TCR beta repertoires of mothers and children, seeking features distinguishing related mother-child pairs from unrelated individuals. On average, the children were roughly 12 +/- 4 years old, while the mothers were approximately 41 +/- 4 years old. After adapter ligation was performed with NEBNext reagents, the libraries were sequenced on an Illumina HiSeq 2000 with 100+100 nt paired-end reads. To avoid cross-contamination, the mother libraries and the child libraries were prepared a month apart and sequenced in separate runs. Each donor had between about 500,000 and 2,300,000 distinct TCR beta clonotypes identified. Naive TCR beta clonotypes were estimated from low-frequency clonotypes matched to each donor's FACS-determined naive share, without sorting.

The chain couples TRBV10-3 to TRBJ2-5; no confident D gene assignment can be made. The sample was blood. This sequence was found in a girl aged 2 to 9 in good health. Here is the DNA: TGTGCCATCAGTGAGCGGTCAGACCAAGAGACCCAGTACTTC. It codes for CAISERSDQETQYF.